A selection of T cell receptor beta chains follows, all from one sample in a study of T cells in Graves' hyperthyroidism and ophthalmopathy. TCRdb used MiXCR to reprocess the multiplex PCR reads, holding one entry per CDR3 protein. The repertoire includes hundreds of thousands of distinct CDR3 sequences, about 15% of them detected once, and roughly a fifth sits in the top ten. Sequenced material: blood. These receptor sequences come from a woman aged 55-69 years with Graves' ophthalmopathy. CDR3s include the opening cysteine and the closing phenylalanine or tryptophan.

j_gene: TRBJ2-1; v_gene: TRBV3-1; CDR3aa: CASSQGGWGQFF
j_gene: TRBJ2-3; v_gene: TRBV2; CDR3aa: CASSWDPSEGTDTQYF
j_gene: TRBJ1-1; v_gene: TRBV7-9; CDR3aa: CVSSLAQTGGSTEAFF
j_gene: TRBJ2-3; v_gene: TRBV6-2/TRBV6-3; CDR3aa: CASKEGAVSTDTQYF
j_gene: TRBJ1-5; v_gene: TRBV5-1; CDR3aa: CASSLGPGTFNQPQHF
j_gene: TRBJ2-1; v_gene: TRBV2; CDR3aa: CASSDWTSGKLSYNEQFF
j_gene: TRBJ2-3; v_gene: TRBV12-3/TRBV12-4; CDR3aa: CASSPIGGGGPEEWTDTQYF
j_gene: TRBJ1-2; v_gene: TRBV27; CDR3aa: CASGDRDSLYGYTF
j_gene: TRBJ2-2; v_gene: TRBV2; CDR3aa: CAKGGTGGGELFF
j_gene: TRBJ1-5; v_gene: TRBV20-1; CDR3aa: CSAREVPGEPQHF